These 12 T cell receptor beta chains were sequenced from one sample in a study of blood T cell repertoires in COVID-19. The data were produced by immunoSEQ multiplex PCR, yet TCRdb's version contains in-frame clones alone and is incomplete. The sample includes 150,000 to 250,000 clones, around 90% of them seen just once. Sequencing was carried out using PBMCs or T cells enriched from blood (not recorded which). Receptors originate from a woman aged 25-40 years who had recovered from COVID-19.

The chain carries TRBV6-4 and TRBJ1-5; weak D call: TRBD1 (6 bases). V shed 5 bases and J shed 4 bases, with 9 bases lying between them. The CDR3 is 13 residues long. Germline CDR1 and CDR2: MRHNA and SNTAGT. In DNA, the CDR3 is TGTGCCAGCAGTATCACAGGGAATCAGCCCCAGCATTTT. Amino acid sequence: CASSITGNQPQHF.

The chain's CDR3 is CASTDFTGGFPNSPLHF. The CDR3, as DNA: TGTGCCAGTACCGACTTTACAGGGGGCTTCCCTAATTCACCCCTCCACTTT. The gene calls are TRBV19 and TRBJ1-6; 9 bases are a match to TRBD1. Germline V gives CDR1 LNHDA, CDR2 SQIVND (reference sequence). V was pared by 7 bases and J by 6 bases, with 13 bases of the junction left unmatched. The CDR3 is 17 amino acids.

This chain joins TRBV28 and TRBJ1-2, with D tentatively TRBD1 (5 bases). The CDR3 has 21 residues. V was clipped by 1 base and J by 1 base, with 28 bases between them. Germline loops: CDR1 MDHEN, CDR2 SYDVKM. CDR3 bases: TGTGCCAGCAGTTTATTCTGGGGCGACAGCCTATCCCCCTCGATTAACTATGGCTACACCTTC. Encoded protein: CASSLFWGDSLSPSINYGYTF.

The J gene is TRBJ1-1, the V gene TRBV15; maybe TRBD1 (5 bases). The germline V and J ends were trimmed by 0 bases and 0 bases, with 8 bases remaining between them. The CDR3 covers 15 residues. Germline loops: CDR1 LNHNV, CDR2 YYDKDF (reference sequence). For the CDR3, the DNA is TGTGCCACCAGCAGAGACCGGACACTGAACACTGAAGCTTTCTTT. It codes for CATSRDRTLNTEAFF.

The chain links TRBV11-3 to TRBJ2-1; 11 bases agree with TRBD2. J lost 8 bases, V lost 5 bases, and 11 bases had no gene match. The V gene's germline CDR1 is SGHNT and CDR2 YENEEA. The CDR3 spans 16 residues. CDR3 bases: TGTGCCAGCAGCGAACCGGGACTAGCGGTGCGGGATGAGCAGTTCTTC. This codes for CASSEPGLAVRDEQFF.

This chain connects TRBV6-5 to TRBJ2-5, with a tentative D call TRBD1 (6 bases). V lost 11 bases and J lost 2, with 12 bases in between. This CDR3 comprises 12 residues. Germline V lookup: CDR1 MNHEY, CDR2 SVGAGI. The CDR3 nucleotides are TGTGCCGTTTGGACAGAACAAGAGACCCAGTACTTC. It is translated as CAVWTEQETQYF.

The chain joins TRBV7-8 to TRBJ2-4; TRBD2 matches at 11 bases. Trimming cost V 1 base and J 4 bases; bases outside gene matches: 6. CDR3 length: 17 amino acids. CDR1 and CDR2 from the germline V gene are SGHVS and FQNEAQ. The CDR3 is CASSLEASGGRKNIQYF. In DNA, the CDR3 is TGTGCCAGCAGCTTAGAAGCTAGCGGGGGGCGAAAAAACATTCAGTACTTC. Full variable domain (outside the CDR3, taken from reference TRBV7-8 and TRBJ2-4): GAGVSQSPRYKVAKRGQDVALRCDPISGHVSLFWYQQALGQGPEFLTYFQNEAQLDKSGLPSDRFFAERPEGSVSTLKIQRTQQEDSAVYLCASSLEASGGRKNIQYFGAGTRLSVL.

This clone occurred once. In nucleotides, the CDR3 is TGTGCCAGCAGTGCATGGGACAGCTTCTACACTGAAGCTTTCTTT. This encodes CASSAWDSFYTEAFF. The chain uses TRBV25-1 and TRBJ1-1; TRBD1 agrees at 7 bases. CDR3 size: 15 residues. V gave up 4 bases and J gave up 3 bases; unmatched junction bases: 8. CDR1 MGHDK and CDR2 SYGVNS come from the germline V gene. The full variable domain, with the rest looked up from reference TRBV25-1 and TRBJ1-1, is EADIYQTPRYLVIGTGKKITLECSQTMGHDKMYWYQQDPGMELHLIHYSYGVNSTEKGDLSSESTVSRIRTEHFPLTLESARPSHTSQYLCASSAWDSFYTEAFFGQGTRLTVV.

This chain uses TRBV29-1 with TRBJ2-7, with 7 bases aligning to TRBD1. The germline V gene has CDR1 SQVTM and CDR2 ANQGSEA. The CDR3 is 13 amino acids. Germline trimming cut 7 bases from V and 2 bases from J; bases unmatched to any gene: 8. CDR3 bases: TGCAGCGGCGTTACAGGGGTAACCTACGAGCAGTACTTC. Translating gives CSGVTGVTYEQYF.

The chain has TRBV9 and TRBJ2-7; 10 bases match TRBD1. CDR3 length: 14 amino acids. CDR1 is SGDLS, CDR2 YYNGEE, per germline. Trimming took 4 bases from V and 4 from J; bases not matched to a gene: 5. This CDR3 reads CASSLRQGAYEQYF. The CDR3 DNA sequence: TGTGCCAGCAGCTTAAGACAGGGGGCTTACGAGCAGTACTTC. Based on the CDR3 plus reference TRBV9 and TRBJ2-7, the full variable domain is DSGVTQTPKHLITATGQRVTLRCSPRSGDLSVYWYQQSLDQGLQFLIQYYNGEERAKGNILERFSAQQFPDLHSELNLSSLELGDSALYFCASSLRQGAYEQYFGPGTRLTVT.

The chain couples TRBV9 to TRBJ2-7; TRBD2 matches at 11 bases. V shed 5 bases, J shed 2 bases, and the junction held 6 bases outside the gene matches. The CDR3 sequence is 15 residues long. Germline V gives CDR1 SGDLS, CDR2 YYNGEE. CDR3 residues: CASSLAGGNTYEQYF. The CDR3 coding sequence is TGTGCCAGCAGTCTAGCGGGAGGAAACACCTACGAGCAGTACTTC.

The rearrangement uses TRBV11-1 and TRBJ2-3; 7 bases map to TRBD1. CDR3 length: 16 amino acids. Germline lookup yields CDR1 SGHAT and CDR2 FQDESV (reference sequence). V shed 1 base and J 5 bases; nucleotides not matched to a gene: 9. CDR3 DNA sequence: TGTGCCAGCAGCTTAGAGTTTAAGGGGGCTCAAGATACGCAGTATTTT. Translating gives CASSLEFKGAQDTQYF.